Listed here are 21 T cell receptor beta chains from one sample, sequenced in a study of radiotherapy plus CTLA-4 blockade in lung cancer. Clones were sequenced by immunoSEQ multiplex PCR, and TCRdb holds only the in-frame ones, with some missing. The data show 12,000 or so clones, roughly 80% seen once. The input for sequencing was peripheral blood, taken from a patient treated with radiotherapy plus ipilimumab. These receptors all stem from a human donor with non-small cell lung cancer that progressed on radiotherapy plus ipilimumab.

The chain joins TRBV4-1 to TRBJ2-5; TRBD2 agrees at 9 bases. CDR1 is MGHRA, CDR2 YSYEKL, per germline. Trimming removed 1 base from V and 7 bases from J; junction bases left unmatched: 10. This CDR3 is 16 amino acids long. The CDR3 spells CASSQGSGGSVGTQYF. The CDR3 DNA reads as TGCGCCAGCAGCCAAGGGAGCGGGGGGTCCGTGGGGACCCAGTACTTC.

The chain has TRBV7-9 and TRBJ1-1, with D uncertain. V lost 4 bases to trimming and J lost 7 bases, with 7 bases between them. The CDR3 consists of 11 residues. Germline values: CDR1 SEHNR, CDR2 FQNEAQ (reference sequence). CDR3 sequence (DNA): TGTGCCAGCAGCTCCTCAATTGAAGCTTTCTTT. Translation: CASSSSIEAFF.

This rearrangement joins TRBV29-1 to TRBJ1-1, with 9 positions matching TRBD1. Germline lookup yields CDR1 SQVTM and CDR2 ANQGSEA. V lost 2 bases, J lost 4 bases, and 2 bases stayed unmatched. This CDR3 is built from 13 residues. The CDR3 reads CSVETGGGTEAFF. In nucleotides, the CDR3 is TGCAGCGTTGAAACAGGGGGCGGCACTGAAGCTTTCTTT.

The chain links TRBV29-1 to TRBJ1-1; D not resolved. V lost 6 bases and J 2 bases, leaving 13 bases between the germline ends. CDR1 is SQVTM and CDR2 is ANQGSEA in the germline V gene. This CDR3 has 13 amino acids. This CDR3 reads CSVRRKINTEAFF. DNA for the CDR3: TGCAGCGTGCGACGGAAAATTAACACTGAAGCTTTCTTT.

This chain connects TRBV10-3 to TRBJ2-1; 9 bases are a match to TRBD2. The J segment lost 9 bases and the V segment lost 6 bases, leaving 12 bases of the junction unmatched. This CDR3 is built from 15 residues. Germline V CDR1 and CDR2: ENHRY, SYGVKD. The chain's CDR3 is CAISSSGAGLGEQFF. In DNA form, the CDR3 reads TGTGCCATCAGCTCTAGCGGGGCGGGCCTAGGTGAGCAGTTCTTC.

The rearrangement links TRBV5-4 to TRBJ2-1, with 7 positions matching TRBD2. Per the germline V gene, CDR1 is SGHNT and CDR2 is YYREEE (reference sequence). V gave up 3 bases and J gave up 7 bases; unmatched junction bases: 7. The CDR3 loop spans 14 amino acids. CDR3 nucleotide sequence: TGTGCCAGCAGCTCCCGCACACTAGCGAATGAGCAGTTCTTC. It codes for CASSSRTLANEQFF.

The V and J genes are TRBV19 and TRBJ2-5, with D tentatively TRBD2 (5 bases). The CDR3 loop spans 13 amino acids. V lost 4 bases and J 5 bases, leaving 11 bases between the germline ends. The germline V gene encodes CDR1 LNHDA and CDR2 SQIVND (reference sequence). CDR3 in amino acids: CASSTVGSETQYF. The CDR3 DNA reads TGTGCCAGTAGTACGGTGGGGAGCGAGACCCAGTACTTC.

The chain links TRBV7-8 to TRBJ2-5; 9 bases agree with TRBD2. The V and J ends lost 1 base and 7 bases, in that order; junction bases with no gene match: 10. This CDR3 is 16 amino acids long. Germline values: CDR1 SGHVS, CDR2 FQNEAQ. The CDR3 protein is CASSLGASGAAGTQYF. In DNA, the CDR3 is TGTGCCAGCAGCTTAGGGGCTAGCGGGGCTGCTGGGACCCAGTACTTC.

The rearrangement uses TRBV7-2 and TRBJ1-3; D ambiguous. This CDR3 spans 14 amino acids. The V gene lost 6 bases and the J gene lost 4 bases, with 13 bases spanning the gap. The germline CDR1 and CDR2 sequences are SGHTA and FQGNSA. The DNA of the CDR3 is TGTGCCAGCAGTCCCCTAGGCCTCGGAAACACCATATATTTT. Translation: CASSPLGLGNTIYF.

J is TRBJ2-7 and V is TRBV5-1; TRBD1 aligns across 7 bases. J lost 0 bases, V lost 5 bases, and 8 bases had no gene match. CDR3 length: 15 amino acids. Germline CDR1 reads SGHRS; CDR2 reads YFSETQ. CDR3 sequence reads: CASRGGQSSSYEQYF. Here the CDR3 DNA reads TGCGCCAGCAGAGGGGGACAGTCTAGCTCCTACGAGCAGTACTTC.

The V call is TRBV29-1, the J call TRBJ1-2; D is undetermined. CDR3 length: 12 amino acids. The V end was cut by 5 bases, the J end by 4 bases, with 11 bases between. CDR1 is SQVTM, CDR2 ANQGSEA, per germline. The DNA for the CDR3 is TGCAGCGTTCACGAGAGGGCCTATGGCTACACCTTC. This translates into CSVHERAYGYTF.

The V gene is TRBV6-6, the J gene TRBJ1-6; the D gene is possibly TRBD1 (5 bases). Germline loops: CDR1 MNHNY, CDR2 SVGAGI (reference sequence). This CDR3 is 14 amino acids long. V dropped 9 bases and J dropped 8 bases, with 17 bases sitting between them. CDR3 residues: CASRTILGHSPLHF. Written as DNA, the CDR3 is TGTGCCAGTCGGACAATCCTGGGACATTCACCCCTCCACTTT.

The CDR3 DNA is TGTGCCAGCAGTTCAAAGACAGGGGGCTCCTACGAGCAGTACTTC. It encodes CASSSKTGGSYEQYF. The V call is TRBV6-1, the J call TRBJ2-7; 9 positions match TRBD1. V gave up 5 bases and J gave up 0 bases; unmatched junction bases: 5. Germline values: CDR1 MNHNS, CDR2 SASEGT. The CDR3 is made up of 15 amino acids.

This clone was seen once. Written as DNA, the CDR3 is TGTGCCAGCAGCCCCTTACAGGGGGTAACTGAAGCTTTCTTT. Its translation: CASSPLQGVTEAFF. The chain joins TRBV9 to TRBJ1-1; 8 bases align to TRBD1. J was trimmed by 5 bases and V by 4 bases; bases with no gene match: 7. This CDR3 region has 14 residues. Germline CDR1 reads SGDLS; CDR2 reads YYNGEE.

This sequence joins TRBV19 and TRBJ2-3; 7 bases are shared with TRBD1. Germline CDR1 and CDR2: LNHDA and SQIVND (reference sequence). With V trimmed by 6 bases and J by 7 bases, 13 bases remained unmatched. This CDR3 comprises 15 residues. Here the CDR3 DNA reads TGTGCCAGTAGGAATCCGGGACAGATATCGAATACGCAGTATTTT. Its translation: CASRNPGQISNTQYF.

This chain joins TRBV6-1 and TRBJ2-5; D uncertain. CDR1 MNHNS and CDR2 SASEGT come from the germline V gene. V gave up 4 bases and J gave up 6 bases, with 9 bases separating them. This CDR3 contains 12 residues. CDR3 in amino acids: CASSVSGQTQYF. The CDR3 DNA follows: TGTGCCAGCAGTGTTAGTGGGCAGACCCAGTACTTC.

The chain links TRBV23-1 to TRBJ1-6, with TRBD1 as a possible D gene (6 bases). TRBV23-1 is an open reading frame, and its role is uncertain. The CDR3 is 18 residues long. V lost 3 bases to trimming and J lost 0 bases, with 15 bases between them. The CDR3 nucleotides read TGCGCCAGCAGTCATCTGACAGGCGATCGCTCCTATAATTCACCCCTCCACTTT. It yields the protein CASSHLTGDRSYNSPLHF.

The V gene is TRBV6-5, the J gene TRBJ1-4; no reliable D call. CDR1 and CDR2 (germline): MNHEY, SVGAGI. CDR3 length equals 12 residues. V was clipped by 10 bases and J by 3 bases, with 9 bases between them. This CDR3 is CATRAANEKLFF. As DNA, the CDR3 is TGTGCCACCCGGGCGGCTAATGAAAAACTGTTTTTT.

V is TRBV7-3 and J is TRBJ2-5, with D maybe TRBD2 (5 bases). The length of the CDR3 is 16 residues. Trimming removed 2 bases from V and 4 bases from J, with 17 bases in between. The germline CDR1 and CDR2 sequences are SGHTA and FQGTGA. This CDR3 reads CASSLLPDGGPETQYF. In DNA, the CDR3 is TGTGCCAGCAGCTTACTGCCCGACGGCGGGCCAGAGACCCAGTACTTC.

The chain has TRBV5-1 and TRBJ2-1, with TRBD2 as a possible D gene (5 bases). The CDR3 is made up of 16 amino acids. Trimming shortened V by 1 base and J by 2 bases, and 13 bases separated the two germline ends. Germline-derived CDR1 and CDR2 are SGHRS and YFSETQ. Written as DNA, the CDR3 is TGCGCCAGCAGCTTGTTTCCGGGGTACCCCTACAATGAGCAGTTCTTC. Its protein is CASSLFPGYPYNEQFF.

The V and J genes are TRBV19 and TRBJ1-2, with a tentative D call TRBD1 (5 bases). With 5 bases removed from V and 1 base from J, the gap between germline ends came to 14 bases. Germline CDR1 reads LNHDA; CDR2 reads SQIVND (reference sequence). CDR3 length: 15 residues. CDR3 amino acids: CASSRDGKHNYGYTF. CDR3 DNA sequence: TGTGCCAGTAGTCGGGACGGGAAACATAACTATGGCTACACCTTC.